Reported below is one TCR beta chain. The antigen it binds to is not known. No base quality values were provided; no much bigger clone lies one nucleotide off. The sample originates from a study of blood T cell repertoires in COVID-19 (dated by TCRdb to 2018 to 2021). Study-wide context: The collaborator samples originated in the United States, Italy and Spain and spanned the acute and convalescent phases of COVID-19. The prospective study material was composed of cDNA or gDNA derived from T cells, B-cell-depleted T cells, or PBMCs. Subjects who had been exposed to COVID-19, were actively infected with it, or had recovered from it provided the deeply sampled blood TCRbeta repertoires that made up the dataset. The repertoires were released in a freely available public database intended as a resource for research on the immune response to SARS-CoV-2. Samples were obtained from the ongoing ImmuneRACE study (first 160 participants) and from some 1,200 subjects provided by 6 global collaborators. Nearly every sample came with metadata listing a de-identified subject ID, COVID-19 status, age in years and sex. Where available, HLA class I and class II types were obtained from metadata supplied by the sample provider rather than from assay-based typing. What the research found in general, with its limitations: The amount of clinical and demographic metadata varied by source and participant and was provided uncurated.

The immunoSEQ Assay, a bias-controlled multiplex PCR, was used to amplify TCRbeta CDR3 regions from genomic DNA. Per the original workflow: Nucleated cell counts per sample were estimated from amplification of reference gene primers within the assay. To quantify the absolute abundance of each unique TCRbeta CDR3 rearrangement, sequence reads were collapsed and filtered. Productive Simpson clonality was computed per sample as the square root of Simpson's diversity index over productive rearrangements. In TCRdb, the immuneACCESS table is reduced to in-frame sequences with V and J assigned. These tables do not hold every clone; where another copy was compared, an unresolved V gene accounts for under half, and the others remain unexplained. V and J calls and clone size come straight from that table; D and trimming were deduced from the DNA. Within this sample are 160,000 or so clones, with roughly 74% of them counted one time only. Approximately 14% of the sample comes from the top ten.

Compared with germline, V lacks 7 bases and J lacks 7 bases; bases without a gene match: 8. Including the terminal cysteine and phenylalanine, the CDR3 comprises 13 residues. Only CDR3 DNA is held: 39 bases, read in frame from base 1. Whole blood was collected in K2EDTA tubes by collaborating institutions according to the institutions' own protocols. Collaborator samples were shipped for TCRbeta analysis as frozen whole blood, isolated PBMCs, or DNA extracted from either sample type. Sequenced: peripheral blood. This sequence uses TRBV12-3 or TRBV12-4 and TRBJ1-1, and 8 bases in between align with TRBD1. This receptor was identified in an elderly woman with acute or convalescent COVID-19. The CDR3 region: CASTGQAAIEAFF. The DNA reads TGTGCCAGCACGGGACAGGCGGCCATTGAAGCTTTCTTT.